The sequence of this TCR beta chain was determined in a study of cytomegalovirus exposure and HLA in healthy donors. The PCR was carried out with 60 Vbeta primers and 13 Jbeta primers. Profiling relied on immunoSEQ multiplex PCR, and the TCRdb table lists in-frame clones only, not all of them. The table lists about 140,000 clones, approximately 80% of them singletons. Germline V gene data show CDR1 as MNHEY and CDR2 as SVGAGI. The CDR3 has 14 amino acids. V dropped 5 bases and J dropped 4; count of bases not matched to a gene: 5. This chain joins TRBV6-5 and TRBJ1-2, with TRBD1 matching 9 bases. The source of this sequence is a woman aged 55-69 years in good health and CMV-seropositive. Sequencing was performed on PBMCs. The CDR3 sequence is CASSRQGVSYGYTF. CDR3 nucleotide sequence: TGTGCCAGCAGTCGACAGGGGGTCAGCTATGGCTACACCTTC.